The clone carrying this T cell receptor (beta chain) was seen only a few times. Its antigen is not identified. The data were taken from a study of blood T cells in healthy people across ages. In the study overall: Template switching retrieved approximately one barcoded beta molecule for each two T cells. General study points: Diversity estimates from one million T cells were considered underestimates.

This CDR3 has 14 amino acids. Germline V gives CDR1 SEHNR, CDR2 FQNEAQ (reference sequence). The germline V and J ends were trimmed by 2 bases and 4 bases, with 11 bases remaining between them. A second PCR, run for about 6 to 12 cycles, used a sample-barcoded 5' primer plus a J-beta primer mix. TCRdb reprocessed the 5' RACE reads via MiXCR and lists one record per CDR3 protein. Among around 1,000,000 distinct CDR3 sequences listed, 35% to 40% were seen once. Sequenced input: blood. This chain joins TRBV7-9 and TRBJ1-1; unclear D gene. This clonotype originated in a man between 18 and 35 years old in good health. CDR3 in amino acids: CASSLQKEVTEAFF. CDR3 nucleotides: TGTGCCAGCAGCTTACAAAAAGAAGTCACTGAAGCTTTCTTT.